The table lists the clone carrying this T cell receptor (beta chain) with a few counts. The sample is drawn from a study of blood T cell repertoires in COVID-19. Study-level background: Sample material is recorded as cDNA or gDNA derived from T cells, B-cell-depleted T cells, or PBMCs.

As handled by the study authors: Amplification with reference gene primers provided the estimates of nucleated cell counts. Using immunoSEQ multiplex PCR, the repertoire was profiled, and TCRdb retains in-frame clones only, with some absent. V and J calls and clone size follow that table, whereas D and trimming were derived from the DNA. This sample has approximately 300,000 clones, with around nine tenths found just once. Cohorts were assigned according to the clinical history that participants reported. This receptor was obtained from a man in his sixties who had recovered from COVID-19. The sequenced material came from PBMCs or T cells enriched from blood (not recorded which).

The CDR3 loop reads CASKYRGGMGELFF. In nucleotides, the CDR3 is TGTGCCAGCAAATACAGGGGCGGGATGGGGGAGCTGTTTTTT. This chain joins TRBV3-1 (or the pseudogene TRBV3-2) and TRBJ2-2; tentative D call: TRBD1 (7 bases). CDR1 and CDR2 from the germline V gene are LGHDT and YNNKEL (reference sequence). The CDR3 loop spans 14 amino acids. Trimming stripped 7 bases from V and 8 bases from J, with 17 bases between.